This TCR beta chain emerged from a study of T cells in Graves' hyperthyroidism and ophthalmopathy. Amplified TCR beta CDR3 regions came from RNA transcripts. In the first-round RT-PCR of the TCR CDR3, the HTBI primer set was used. TCRdb redid the calling of the multiplex PCR reads with MiXCR, one entry per CDR3 protein. The data show fewer than 200,000 distinct CDR3 sequences, approximately 15% seen once. V lost 3 bases and J lost 0, with 9 bases in between. The germline CDR1 and CDR2 sequences are SNHLY and FYNNEI. The CDR3 totals 15 residues. Study-wide points: Expanded thyroid clonotypes (above 0.001) were mostly also found in blood.

Graves' hyperthyroidism was deemed stable absent ophthalmopathy progression within 18 months. Clinicians diagnosed patients from clinical symptoms, serum thyroxine and TRAb, thyroid ultrasound and orbital computed tomography. PBMCs came from 8.5 to 10 ml fresh peripheral blood. This clonotype was observed at least ten times. Its antigen is not known. Material: blood. This clonotype was obtained from a woman in her fifties or sixties with Graves' hyperthyroidism. This rearrangement joins TRBV2 to TRBJ1-5, with D possibly matching TRBD1 (6 bases). The CDR3 reads CASSEEGDSNQPQHF. CDR3 nucleotide sequence: TGTGCCAGCAGTGAGGAGGGGGATAGCAATCAGCCCCAGCATTTT. Variable domain in full (rest from reference TRBV2 and TRBJ1-5): EPEVTQTPSHQVTQMGQEVILRCVPISNHLYFYWYRQILGQKVEFLVSFYNNEISEKSEIFDDQFSVERPDGSNFTLKIRSTKLEDSAMYFCASSEEGDSNQPQHFGDGTRLSIL.